This T cell receptor beta chain was found in a study of blood T cell repertoires in COVID-19. Overall study: PBMCs, B-cell-depleted T cells, or T cells provided the cDNA or gDNA that made up the material.

Per the study methods: Amplified reference gene primers provided the basis for estimating nucleated cell counts. TCRdb's table, derived via immunoSEQ multiplex PCR, lists solely in-frame clones and lacks some. V, J and clone size are those of that table, while D and trimming were read from the DNA. The sample has some 70,000 clones, around 93% seen once. This CDR3 has 17 residues. V dropped 4 bases and J dropped 0 bases, with 17 bases sitting between them. The germline V gene has CDR1 SGDLS and CDR2 YYNGEE. The sequenced sample was peripheral blood. The chain employs TRBV9 and TRBJ1-3; tentative D call: TRBD1 (5 bases). The receptor was derived from a human donor in a cohort sampled during active COVID-19. Here the CDR3 DNA reads TGTGCCAGCAGCCCCAGTGGGGGGACCCACTCTGGAAACACCATATATTTT. The encoded protein is CASSPSGGTHSGNTIYF.